The 8 T cell receptor beta chains given below trace back to one sample, sequenced in a study of T cells in Graves' hyperthyroidism and ophthalmopathy. It was RNA transcripts that yielded the amplified TCR beta CDR3 regions. First-round RT-PCR targeting the TCR CDR3 was performed with the HTBI primer set. TCRdb used MiXCR to reprocess the multiplex PCR reads, holding one entry per CDR3 protein. This table has a few hundred thousand distinct CDR3 sequences, roughly 14% appearing once. The sequenced sample was blood. The receptors originated from a woman aged 18-29 years with Graves' hyperthyroidism.

V is TRBV10-3 and J is TRBJ1-2; 10 bases match TRBD1. The germline V gene has CDR1 ENHRY and CDR2 SYGVKD. The CDR3 is 14 amino acids. V lost 4 bases, J lost 9 bases, and 8 bases stayed unmatched. The CDR3, as DNA: TGTGCCATCAGTGCCGGGACAGGGGAAATGAGCTACACCTTC. As protein: CAISAGTGEMSYTF.

This chain joins TRBV7-9 and TRBJ1-3; tentative D call: TRBD1 (5 bases). CDR3 size: 15 residues. Germline V gene data show CDR1 as SEHNR and CDR2 as FQNEAQ (reference sequence). The V end was cut by 3 bases, the J end by 0 bases, with 9 bases between. This CDR3 is CASSLLGGSGNTIYF. The CDR3 nucleotides are TGTGCCAGCAGCTTGTTGGGGGGCTCTGGAAACACCATATATTTT. Complete variable domain (other parts from reference TRBV7-9 and TRBJ1-3): DTGVSQNPRHKITKRGQNVTFRCDPISEHNRLYWYRQTLGQGPEFLTYFQNEAQLEKSRLLSDRFSAERPKGSFSTLEIQRTEQGDSAMYLCASSLLGGSGNTIYFGEGSWLTVV.

As concerns this clonotype: This may be a read error: a much more frequent sequence differs by one nucleotide. The J gene is TRBJ1-4, the V gene TRBV6-5; TRBD1 is a possible D gene (5 bases). Germline-derived CDR1 and CDR2 are MNHEY and SVGAGI. The CDR3 is 14 amino acids. CDR3: CVSSYGHRGEKLFF. DNA for the CDR3: TGTGTCAGCAGTTACGGACACCGCGGTGAAAAACTGTTTTTT.

This clonotype was seen repeatedly, ten times or more. This chain connects TRBV12-3 or TRBV12-4 to TRBJ1-1, with 7 bases identical to TRBD1. Trimming at V came to 6 bases and at J to 1 base, leaving 8 bases not matched to a gene. The CDR3 is 15 residues long. CDR3 coding DNA: TGTGCCAGCAGCCAGAGGGGGCGCAAGAACACTGAAGCTTTCTTT. It specifies CASSQRGRKNTEAFF.

There are many counts of this clonotype. The J gene is TRBJ1-6, the V gene TRBV2, with no clear D. V was cut by 2 bases and J by 2 bases, with 10 bases left in between. CDR1 is SNHLY, CDR2 FYNNEI, per germline. The CDR3 runs 16 residues. The CDR3 DNA follows: TGTGCCAGCAGTGAACTTCACTTTCCCTATAATTCACCCCTCCACTTT. Its protein is CASSELHFPYNSPLHF.

This clonotype has more than one count but fewer than ten. A much bigger clone sits one base away, suggesting this may be a read error. V is TRBV6-2 or TRBV6-3 and J is TRBJ1-6; TRBD1 is a possible D gene (6 bases). The CDR3 totals 12 residues. The germline gives CDR1 MNHEY, CDR2 SVGEGT. V was trimmed by 6 bases and J by 15 bases, leaving 15 bases between them. The CDR3 sequence: CASSMRQANLHF. In DNA, the CDR3 is TGTGCCAGCAGCATGAGACAGGCAAACCTCCACTTT.

This clonotype was seen many times. The chain has TRBV11-2 and TRBJ1-2; TRBD1 aligns across 7 bases. V shed 5 bases, J shed 5 bases, and the junction held 5 bases outside the gene matches. CDR1 is SGHAT and CDR2 is FQNNGV in the germline V gene. This CDR3 has 13 residues. The CDR3 loop is CASSTTGEYGYTF. The DNA for the CDR3 is TGTGCCAGCAGCACCACAGGGGAGTATGGCTACACCTTC. The full variable domain, with the rest looked up from reference TRBV11-2 and TRBJ1-2, is EAGVAQSPRYKIIEKRQSVAFWCNPISGHATLYWYQQILGQGPKLLIQFQNNGVVDDSQLPKDRFSAERLKGVDSTLKIQPAKLEDSAVYLCASSTTGEYGYTFGSGTRLTVV.

This clonotype occurred many times. The chain links TRBV7-3 to TRBJ1-1, with TRBD1 matching over 8 bases. V was pared by 3 bases and J by 4 bases, with 10 bases of the junction left unmatched. The length of the CDR3 is 16 residues. Germline-derived CDR1 and CDR2 are SGHTA and FQGTGA. For the CDR3, the DNA is TGTGCCAGCAGCTTGTCACCTGGACAGGGACTCACTGAAGCTTTCTTT. It encodes CASSLSPGQGLTEAFF.